This TCR beta chain originates from a study of T cell responses to AZD1222 COVID-19 vaccine. Study details: Pooled together were second doses at about 4 or about 12 weeks. General study points: The study found vaccine-associated CD4 TCRs spanning spike, dominant at 160-218 and 743-854.

Deletions cut 1 base from V and 6 bases from J, with 10 bases between. The CDR3 runs 14 residues. The germline V gene has CDR1 KGHSH and CDR2 LQKENI. The data were produced by immunoSEQ multiplex PCR, yet TCRdb's version contains in-frame clones alone and is incomplete. The sample includes about 150,000 clones, roughly 90% of them seen just once. A note on this clone: The target antigen is unknown.

The chain couples TRBV18 to TRBJ1-3, with TRBD1 as a possible D gene (5 bases). This specimen was peripheral blood, taken on day 0 of AZD1222 vaccination. The sequence came from an adult in good health. The CDR3 sequence is CASSPLTAVNTIYF. The CDR3 coding sequence is TGTGCCAGCTCACCACTGACAGCAGTAAACACCATATATTTT. The variable domain in full, with the rest retrieved from reference TRBV18 and TRBJ1-3, is NAGVMQNPRHLVRRRGQEARLRCSPMKGHSHVYWYRQLPEEGLKFMVYLQKENIIDESGMPKERFSAEFPKEGPSILRIQQVVRGDSAAYFCASSPLTAVNTIYFGEGSWLTVV.